This T cell receptor (beta chain) was found in a study of post-analysis software for immune sequencing data. Of note for this clonotype: Its matching antigen is unknown.

CDR3 length equals 15 residues. Germline V gives CDR1 DFQATT, CDR2 SNEGSKA (reference sequence). Trimming cost V 6 bases and J 8 bases; bases outside gene matches: 14. Study observations and caveats: Samples prepared in the same batch strongly co-clustered by F measure. TRBV5-6, TRBV5-1 and TRBV20-1 were among a few TRBV segments more frequent in patients than controls. The study found significantly lower normalized Chao1 diversity in multiple sclerosis patients than in controls.

Each TCR beta cDNA library carried unique molecular identifiers. From the PCR reads, TCRdb called clonotypes with MiXCR, one entry per CDR3 protein. The sample records hundreds of thousands of distinct CDR3 sequences, more than 50% being singletons. This sequence was found in a girl aged 2 to 9 with multiple sclerosis. The V call is TRBV20-1, the J call TRBJ2-1; 9 bases match TRBD1. Specimen: blood. CDR3 sequence: CSAPSRDRAMYEQFF. CDR3 nucleotide sequence: TGCAGTGCGCCTAGTCGGGACAGGGCTATGTATGAGCAGTTCTTC.